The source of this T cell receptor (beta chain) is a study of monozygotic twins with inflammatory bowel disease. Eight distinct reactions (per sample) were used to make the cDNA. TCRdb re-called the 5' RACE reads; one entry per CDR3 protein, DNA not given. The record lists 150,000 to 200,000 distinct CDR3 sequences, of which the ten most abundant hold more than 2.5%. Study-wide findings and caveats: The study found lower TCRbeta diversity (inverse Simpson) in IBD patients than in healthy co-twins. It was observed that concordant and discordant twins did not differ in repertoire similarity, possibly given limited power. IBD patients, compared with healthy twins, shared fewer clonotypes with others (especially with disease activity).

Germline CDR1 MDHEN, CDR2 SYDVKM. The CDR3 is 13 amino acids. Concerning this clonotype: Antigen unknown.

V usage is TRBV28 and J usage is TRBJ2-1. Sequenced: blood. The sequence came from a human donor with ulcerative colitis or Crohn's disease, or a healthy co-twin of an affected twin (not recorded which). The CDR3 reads CASMYQLNNEQFF.